A single sample gave rise to the 19 T cell receptor beta chains below, sequenced in a study of cytomegalovirus exposure and HLA in healthy donors. PCR was performed using 60 Vbeta and 13 Jbeta primers. Assay: immunoSEQ multiplex PCR; the TCRdb copy retains only in-frame clones and omits some. In the table there are 55,000 to 75,000 clones, 80% to 90% of which are singletons. Sequencing was done on a sample of PBMCs. Receptors were obtained from a man younger than 35 in good health and CMV-seronegative.

This chain uses TRBV30 with TRBJ1-2, with 11 bases lining up with TRBD1. With 2 bases clipped from V and 4 bases from J, the junction kept 9 bases outside the gene matches. The V gene's germline CDR1 is GTSNPN and CDR2 SVGIG (reference sequence). This CDR3 has 16 residues. The CDR3 sequence is CAWSQTRTGGGYGYTF. The CDR3 DNA is TGTGCCTGGAGTCAAACCCGGACAGGGGGCGGCTATGGCTACACCTTC. Full variable domain (remainder filled in from reference TRBV30 and TRBJ1-2): SQTIHQWPATLVQPVGSPLSLECTVEGTSNPNLYWYRQAAGRGLQLLFYSVGIGQISSEVPQNLSASRPQDRQFILSSKKLLLSDSGFYLCAWSQTRTGGGYGYTFGSGTRLTVV.

V is TRBV30 and J is TRBJ1-1; D perhaps matches TRBD1 (6 bases). Germline V lookup: CDR1 GTSNPN, CDR2 SVGIG (reference sequence). The CDR3 is 14 amino acids. Trimming cost V 4 bases and J 1 base, with 13 bases left between them. The CDR3 sequence: CAWTPGGRNTEAFF. In nucleotides, the CDR3 is TGTGCCTGGACCCCGGGGGGCCGGAACACTGAAGCTTTCTTT.

The chain employs TRBV6-1 and TRBJ1-2, with 7 bases aligning to TRBD1. The junction had 7 bases not matched to a gene; V was cut back by 5 bases and J by 1 base. This CDR3 comprises 15 residues. Germline V CDR1 and CDR2: MNHNS, SASEGT. The CDR3 protein is CASSNGQVFNYGYTF. DNA for the CDR3: TGTGCCAGCAGTAATGGACAGGTCTTTAACTATGGCTACACCTTC.

The genes are TRBV10-3 and TRBJ1-1; a possible D gene is TRBD1 (6 bases). The CDR3 contains 13 residues. V was trimmed by 7 bases and J by 2 bases, leaving 11 bases between them. Germline lookup yields CDR1 ENHRY and CDR2 SYGVKD. The chain's CDR3 is CAINSGTNTEAFF. Here the CDR3 DNA reads TGTGCCATCAATTCCGGGACAAACACTGAAGCTTTCTTT.

The chain carries TRBV6-1 and TRBJ1-2; D is undetermined. Trimming pared 2 bases from V and 8 bases from J, leaving 6 bases between. CDR3 size: 11 residues. CDR1 and CDR2 from the germline V gene are MNHNS and SASEGT. The CDR3 sequence is CASSEFLGYTF. In nucleotides, the CDR3 is TGTGCCAGCAGTGAATTCCTAGGCTACACCTTC.

The sample holds a few counts of this clone. The gene calls are TRBV9 and TRBJ2-3; TRBD1 matches 10 bases. Trimming cost V 0 bases and J 2 bases; bases outside gene matches: 0. Germline CDR1 SGDLS, CDR2 YYNGEE. The CDR3 has 15 residues. CDR3 loop: CASSVGQGATDTQYF. The DNA for the CDR3 is TGTGCCAGCAGCGTAGGACAGGGGGCCACAGATACGCAGTATTTT. Complete variable domain (other parts from reference TRBV9 and TRBJ2-3): DSGVTQTPKHLITATGQRVTLRCSPRSGDLSVYWYQQSLDQGLQFLIQYYNGEERAKGNILERFSAQQFPDLHSELNLSSLELGDSALYFCASSVGQGATDTQYFGPGTRLTVL.

The chain uses TRBV10-3 and TRBJ1-5; 8 bases fit TRBD1. CDR1 is ENHRY and CDR2 is SYGVKD in the germline V gene. The J segment lost 1 base and the V segment lost 10 bases, leaving 6 bases of the junction unmatched. This CDR3 region has 14 residues. The CDR3 loop reads CASGQGMSNQPQHF. In DNA, the CDR3 is TGTGCCAGTGGACAGGGTATGAGCAATCAGCCCCAGCATTTT.

The chain's CDR3 is CAGDNGQGNQPQHF. The CDR3 bases are TGTGCCGGGGATAATGGGCAGGGGAATCAGCCCCAGCATTTT. V and J are TRBV30 and TRBJ1-5, with D maybe TRBD1 (6 bases). Trimming took 8 bases from V and 4 from J, leaving 18 bases between them. There are 14 residues in the CDR3. CDR1 and CDR2 (germline): GTSNPN, SVGIG (reference sequence).

This clone was seen only once. The chain uses TRBV6-5 and TRBJ1-3; 8 positions match TRBD1. Trimming at V came to 8 bases and at J to 0 bases, leaving 6 bases not matched to a gene. Germline V lookup: CDR1 MNHEY, CDR2 SVGAGI. The CDR3 has 15 amino acids. CDR3 nucleotides: TGTGCCAGCCTAACCGGGACAGGCTCTGGAAACACCATATATTTT. It translates to CASLTGTGSGNTIYF.

This clone was observed a few times. V is TRBV5-8 and J is TRBJ1-6; TRBD1 might be the D (5 bases). Per germline, CDR1 SGHTS and CDR2 YDEGEE. The CDR3 runs 13 residues. The V and J ends lost 5 bases and 7 bases respectively, with 10 bases between them. CDR3 sequence (DNA): TGTGCCAGCAGTCGGGGGGTCAATTCACCCCTCCACTTT. Translating it yields CASSRGVNSPLHF.

The rearrangement uses TRBV18 and TRBJ2-5; TRBD1 matches 7 bases. CDR3 length: 14 residues. With 3 bases clipped from V and 4 bases from J, the junction kept 5 bases outside the gene matches. Germline CDR1 is KGHSH and CDR2 is LQKENI. The CDR3, as DNA: TGTGCCAGCTCACCGAGGGGGCGCCCAGAGACCCAGTACTTC. It encodes CASSPRGRPETQYF. Complete variable domain (other parts from reference TRBV18 and TRBJ2-5): NAGVMQNPRHLVRRRGQEARLRCSPMKGHSHVYWYRQLPEEGLKFMVYLQKENIIDESGMPKERFSAEFPKEGPSILRIQQVVRGDSAAYFCASSPRGRPETQYFGPGTRLLVL.

In this sample, this clone turned up once. This sequence joins TRBV27 and TRBJ1-2; no clear D. Germline CDR1 reads MNHEY; CDR2 reads SMNVEV (reference sequence). The CDR3 is made up of 14 amino acids. The germline V and J ends were trimmed by 0 bases and 8 bases, with 13 bases remaining between them. The CDR3 nucleotides read TGTGCCAGCAGTTTATCGAGGGCGGTCGGGGGCTACACCTTC. This translates into CASSLSRAVGGYTF.

The chain uses TRBV7-9 and TRBJ2-7; D is perhaps TRBD2 (5 bases). The CDR3 extends over 15 amino acids. V lost 6 bases and J 2 bases, leaving 17 bases between the germline ends. Germline V lookup: CDR1 SEHNR, CDR2 FQNEAQ (reference sequence). CDR3: CASSGEGISPYEQYF. In DNA form, the CDR3 reads TGTGCCAGCAGTGGAGAGGGCATCTCCCCCTACGAGCAGTACTTC.

This chain connects TRBV4-1 to TRBJ2-3; D may be TRBD1 (5 bases). V gave up 1 base and J gave up 4 bases, with 12 bases separating them. The CDR3 contains 15 residues. Germline V gives CDR1 MGHRA, CDR2 YSYEKL. The CDR3, as DNA: TGCGCCAGCAGCCAAGGTCCCAGGGCTGCAGATACGCAGTATTTT. It codes for CASSQGPRAADTQYF.

The gene calls are TRBV19 and TRBJ1-6, with 10 bases that match TRBD1. CDR3 length equals 12 residues. V gave up 11 bases and J gave up 8 bases; unmatched junction bases: 3. Germline V lookup: CDR1 LNHDA, CDR2 SQIVND (reference sequence). The CDR3 DNA sequence: TGTGCCTCCGGGACAGGGGATTCACCCCTCCACTTT. It encodes CASGTGDSPLHF.

The rearrangement links TRBV5-1 to TRBJ1-2, with a tentative D call TRBD1 (5 bases). The CDR3 totals 16 residues. Germline assignment: CDR1 SGHRS and CDR2 YFSETQ. Trimming took off 4 bases at V and 3 bases at J, with 19 bases between the two ends. The CDR3 DNA reads as TGCGCCAGCAGCCAGTTGGGCCAAGGGGAGGACTATGGCTACACCTTC. Translating it yields CASSQLGQGEDYGYTF.

This rearrangement joins TRBV28 to TRBJ1-1, with D hard to call. CDR3 length: 14 residues. Trimming pared 7 bases from V and 6 bases from J, leaving 18 bases between. Germline V gene sequence: CDR1 MDHEN, CDR2 SYDVKM. CDR3 bases: TGTGCCAGCAAAACCAGTGAGCGGTTCCCTGAAGCTTTCTTT. Its protein product is CASKTSERFPEAFF.

The chain has TRBV11-2 and TRBJ2-1; a possible D gene is TRBD2 (6 bases). V lost 1 base and J 8 bases, leaving 15 bases between the germline ends. Germline V gene sequence: CDR1 SGHAT, CDR2 FQNNGV. The CDR3 totals 15 residues. CDR3 in amino acids: CASSLGTLIADEQFF. CDR3 nucleotide sequence: TGTGCCAGCAGCTTAGGGACCCTTATAGCGGATGAGCAGTTCTTC.

The chain couples TRBV27 to TRBJ1-2, with TRBD1 matching over 7 bases. The ends lost 3 bases at V and 5 bases at J; junction bases unmatched: 6. The germline V gene encodes CDR1 MNHEY and CDR2 SMNVEV (reference sequence). This CDR3 region has 14 residues. The CDR3 DNA reads TGTGCCAGCAGTTTGACCGCAGGGGGATATGGCTACACCTTC. Encoded protein: CASSLTAGGYGYTF.